The 11 T cell receptor beta chains reported below all come from one sample, sequenced in a study of beta chain features in type 1 diabetes. The study, taken as a whole, reports: Shorter TCRB CDR3s, moderately but significantly so, were found in Type 1 diabetes patients in all four CD4+ subsets.

These receptors' targets are unknown. Since all of the isolated RNA was reverse transcribed, expressed TCRB transcripts were what got sequenced. Libraries were prepared by immunoSEQ multiplex PCR; TCRdb keeps only in-frame clonotypes and omits some of them. The sample includes about 370,000 clones, about 10% seen only once; the top ten take 0.55% to 0.75%. Sample: central memory CD4+ T cells from blood. These receptor sequences come from a man aged 30-40 years with type 1 diabetes.

There are a few counts of this clone. The genes are TRBV28 and TRBJ1-2; D unclear. V lost 5 bases, J lost 5 bases, and 21 bases lay in between. Germline CDR1 MDHEN, CDR2 SYDVKM. This CDR3 is 16 amino acids long. The CDR3 region is CASSPAGSRRTYGYTF. The CDR3 DNA reads as TGTGCCAGCAGTCCAGCGGGGTCCAGGAGGACTTATGGCTACACCTTC.

This clone came up a few times. The chain recombines TRBV7-9 with TRBJ2-3, with D unresolved. The CDR3 extends over 12 amino acids. The germline CDR1 and CDR2 sequences are SEHNR and FQNEAQ (reference sequence). Trimming removed 5 bases at V and 5 bases at J, with 8 bases between. DNA of the CDR3: TGTGCCAGCAGCAATGAAGGAGATACGCAGTATTTT. This codes for CASSNEGDTQYF.

The genes are TRBV9 and TRBJ2-7; 9 bases are a match to TRBD1. Germline-derived CDR1 and CDR2 are SGDLS and YYNGEE. V was pared by 2 bases and J by 6 bases, with 3 bases of the junction left unmatched. This CDR3 spans 13 amino acids. Written as DNA, the CDR3 is TGTGCCAGCAGCGTTGGACAGGGGACCGAGCAGTACTTC. It encodes CASSVGQGTEQYF.

The chain links TRBV11-2 to TRBJ1-4, with D unresolved. Germline V gene data show CDR1 as SGHAT and CDR2 as FQNNGV. Trimming left V 0 bases short and J 7 bases short, with 12 bases between. This CDR3 region has 15 residues. The CDR3 region has the DNA TGTGCCAGCAGCTTAGATCTCCAGAAGGGTGAAAAACTGTTTTTT. This sequence encodes CASSLDLQKGEKLFF.

For the CDR3, the DNA is TGTGCCAGCAGTCTCTTAGGGGGGTTCGACGAGCAGTACTTC. This sequence encodes CASSLLGGFDEQYF. The chain combines TRBV27 with TRBJ2-7; D may correspond to TRBD1 or TRBD2 (6 bases each). V was pared by 5 bases and J by 5 bases, with 16 bases between. CDR3 length: 14 residues. Germline CDR1 MNHEY, CDR2 SMNVEV (reference sequence).

This clone was observed a few times. The chain uses TRBV12-5 and TRBJ1-1; the D gene is possibly TRBD1 (6 bases). V lost 0 bases and J lost 1, with 12 bases in between. This CDR3 contains 16 residues. From germline, CDR1 is LGHNT and CDR2 FRNRAP. The CDR3 protein is CASGLVQGGGNTEAFF. Written as DNA, the CDR3 is TGTGCTAGTGGTTTGGTACAAGGGGGAGGGAACACTGAAGCTTTCTTT. Full variable domain (missing parts from reference TRBV12-5 and TRBJ1-1): DARVTQTPRHKVTEMGQEVTMRCQPILGHNTVFWYRQTMMQGLELLAYFRNRAPLDDSGMPKDRFSAEMPDATLATLKIQPSEPRDSAVYFCASGLVQGGGNTEAFFGQGTRLTVV.

This clone was observed a handful of times. This sequence joins TRBV4-2 and TRBJ2-5; D gene ambiguous. Germline CDR1 and CDR2: LGHNA and YNFKEQ. The CDR3 length is 12 residues. Trimming shortened V by 5 bases and J by 4 bases, and 8 bases separated the two germline ends. The CDR3 here is CASSVMAETQYF. The CDR3 region has the DNA TGTGCCAGCAGCGTGATGGCAGAGACCCAGTACTTC.

This clone was seen more than once but under ten times. The chain couples TRBV29-1 to TRBJ1-1; the D gene is possibly TRBD1 (6 bases). The CDR3 has 13 amino acids. Per germline, CDR1 SQVTM and CDR2 ANQGSEA. With 4 bases removed from V and 3 bases from J, the gap between germline ends came to 12 bases. CDR3 in DNA: TGCAGCGTTGGGGCAGGGGAGGACACTGAAGCTTTCTTT. This gives the protein CSVGAGEDTEAFF.

The sample holds a few counts of this clone. J is TRBJ2-7 and V is TRBV7-9; tentatively, D is TRBD1 (6 bases). With 5 bases removed from V and 0 bases from J, the gap between germline ends came to 14 bases. This CDR3 has 15 amino acids. Germline V gene lookup returns CDR1 SEHNR and CDR2 FQNEAQ (reference sequence). The CDR3 loop is CASSIGQIPSYEQYF. The CDR3 nucleotides read TGTGCCAGCAGCATCGGACAGATTCCCTCCTACGAGCAGTACTTC.

The rearrangement links TRBV29-1 to TRBJ2-3; 7 bases fit TRBD2. Germline loops: CDR1 SQVTM, CDR2 ANQGSEA. J gave up 10 bases and V 2 bases, and 15 bases lay outside the gene matches. The length of the CDR3 is 15 residues. CDR3 bases: TGCAGCGTTGAACACCAAGCGGGGATGCTCAATCCGCAGTATTTT. This gives the protein CSVEHQAGMLNPQYF.

This clone was seen ten or more times. V usage is TRBV14 and J usage is TRBJ2-1, with D tentatively TRBD1 (6 bases). Trimming took off 6 bases at V and 3 bases at J, with 9 bases between the two ends. The CDR3 totals 13 residues. Germline V gene lookup returns CDR1 SGHDN and CDR2 FVKESK. The DNA for the CDR3 is TGTGCCAGCAGTCCGGACAGCTACAATGAGCAGTTCTTC. Its protein is CASSPDSYNEQFF.